Following are 29 T cell receptor beta chains from one sample sequenced in a study of blood T cell repertoires in COVID-19. Some clones are missing from TCRdb's copy, which holds only in-frame ones; the method was immunoSEQ multiplex PCR. This table holds about 330,000 clones, 88% found once. The sample consisted of peripheral blood. Receptor source: a woman in her forties or fifties with active or convalescent COVID-19.

The chain has TRBV7-2 and TRBJ2-1; 12 nucleotides align to TRBD2. The CDR3 spans 16 residues. V was pared by 1 base and J by 8 bases, with 6 bases of the junction left unmatched. Germline assignment: CDR1 SGHTA and CDR2 FQGNSA. The CDR3 DNA is TGTGCCAGCAGCTTAGGCGCGACTAGCGGGAGTGATGAGCAGTTCTTC. It encodes CASSLGATSGSDEQFF. The whole variable domain, filled in from reference TRBV7-2 and TRBJ2-1, reads GAGVSQSPSNKVTEKGKDVELRCDPISGHTALYWYRQSLGQGLEFLIYFQGNSAPDKSGLPSDRFSAERTGGSVSTLTIQRTQQEDSAVYLCASSLGATSGSDEQFFGPGTRLTVL.

The genes are TRBV7-2 and TRBJ2-7, with D uncertain. Germline lookup yields CDR1 SGHTA and CDR2 FQGNSA. Trimming cost V 1 base and J 3 bases, with 7 bases left between them. The CDR3 has 13 residues. The DNA of the CDR3 is TGTGCCAGCAGCTTAGTACTGAACTACGAGCAGTACTTC. It translates to CASSLVLNYEQYF.

This sequence joins TRBV7-2 and TRBJ2-7, with D maybe TRBD2 (5 bases). CDR1 and CDR2 from the germline V gene are SGHTA and FQGNSA. With 0 bases removed from V and 6 bases from J, the gap between germline ends came to 9 bases. This CDR3 region has 13 residues. The CDR3 is CASSLAGVGEQYF. CDR3 in DNA: TGTGCCAGCAGCTTAGCGGGAGTGGGCGAGCAGTACTTC.

The chain employs TRBV6-5 and TRBJ2-7; D remains ambiguous. The CDR3 is made up of 16 amino acids. Between the trimmed V and J ends, which lost 0 bases and 2 bases, there was a span of 14 bases. Germline V gives CDR1 MNHEY, CDR2 SVGAGI. DNA of the CDR3: TGTGCCAGCAGTTACTCGAAACGTTTGGCGGCCTACGAGCAGTACTTC. It yields the protein CASSYSKRLAAYEQYF.

The rearrangement links TRBV19 to TRBJ1-2; maybe TRBD1 (6 bases). CDR3 length: 13 amino acids. With 9 bases removed from V and 4 bases from J, the gap between germline ends came to 15 bases. Germline CDR1 reads LNHDA; CDR2 reads SQIVND (reference sequence). The CDR3 reads CASRQDHLYGYTF. The CDR3 bases are TGTGCCAGCCGACAGGACCACCTCTATGGCTACACCTTC.

The chain has TRBV7-9 and TRBJ2-4; D perhaps matches TRBD2 (6 bases). CDR3 length: 16 residues. V lost 4 bases and J 1 base, leaving 14 bases between the germline ends. The germline CDR1 and CDR2 sequences are SEHNR and FQNEAQ (reference sequence). The CDR3 nucleotides read TGTGCCAGCAGCTCGGGACTGGCCCCGGCCAAAAACATTCAGTACTTC. It specifies CASSSGLAPAKNIQYF.

The V gene is TRBV9, the J gene TRBJ1-5; D possibly corresponds to TRBD1 (5 bases). Germline assignment: CDR1 SGDLS and CDR2 YYNGEE. V was trimmed by 0 bases and J by 5 bases, leaving 21 bases between them. This CDR3 comprises 18 residues. CDR3 DNA: TGTGCCAGCAGCGTAGAGGCGGGGGTTGTTGGGCTGGATCAGCCCCAGCATTTT. This gives the protein CASSVEAGVVGLDQPQHF.

The chain is built from TRBV28 and TRBJ1-2; 8 bases map to TRBD1. This CDR3 has 14 amino acids. Germline lookup yields CDR1 MDHEN and CDR2 SYDVKM. The ends lost 6 bases at V and 4 bases at J; junction bases unmatched: 7. This CDR3 reads CASSPRTGSYGYTF. DNA of the CDR3: TGTGCCAGCAGCCCCCGGACAGGGAGCTATGGCTACACCTTC.

The V call is TRBV5-1, the J call TRBJ1-6; D is uncertain. Between the trimmed V and J ends, which lost 4 bases and 5 bases, there was a span of 7 bases. The CDR3 runs 13 residues. Germline values: CDR1 SGHRS, CDR2 YFSETQ. CDR3: CASSNKDNSPLHF. The CDR3 DNA is TGCGCCAGCAGCAACAAAGATAATTCACCCCTCCACTTT.

The rearrangement links TRBV6-5 to TRBJ2-2; 7 bases agree with TRBD2. V gave up 5 bases and J gave up 5 bases; unmatched junction bases: 8. The CDR3 has 15 residues. Germline CDR1 is MNHEY and CDR2 is SVGAGI. CDR3: CASSLWRERTGELFF. The CDR3 nucleotides are TGTGCCAGCAGTCTTTGGCGGGAGCGGACCGGGGAGCTGTTTTTT.

The chain combines TRBV13 with TRBJ2-1, with TRBD2 matching over 7 bases. This CDR3 has 14 amino acids. Unmatched junction bases numbered 7, after V lost 6 bases and J lost 5 bases. Germline CDR1 reads PRHDT; CDR2 reads FYEKMQ (reference sequence). Written as DNA, the CDR3 is TGTGCCAGCAGTGACTCCCGGGGGGACAATGAGCAGTTCTTC. Translation gives CASSDSRGDNEQFF.

V and J are TRBV5-5 and TRBJ1-1; 7 bases align to TRBD1. The CDR3 totals 14 residues. Losses at the gene ends were 0 bases for V and 5 bases for J; bases not matched to a gene: 4. Germline CDR1 is SGHKS and CDR2 is YYEKEE (reference sequence). The CDR3 sequence is CASSLGQGRTEAFF. The CDR3 DNA reads TGTGCCAGCAGCTTGGGACAGGGAAGGACTGAAGCTTTCTTT.

The V call is TRBV6-1, the J call TRBJ2-3; D perhaps matches TRBD2 (5 bases). With 1 base removed from V and 2 bases from J, the gap between germline ends came to 16 bases. The CDR3 is 17 residues long. CDR1 is MNHNS and CDR2 is SASEGT in the germline V gene. CDR3 nucleotides: TGTGCCAGCAGTGAAGGAGGACCGACTATTCACACAGATACGCAGTATTTT. This codes for CASSEGGPTIHTDTQYF.

V is TRBV4-3 and J is TRBJ1-2, with TRBD1 as a possible D gene (5 bases). Germline assignment: CDR1 LGHNA and CDR2 YSLEER. The V gene lost 0 bases and the J gene lost 8 bases, with 10 bases spanning the gap. The CDR3 has 13 amino acids. CDR3 sequence reads: CASSQERGRGYTF. The CDR3 bases are TGCGCCAGCAGCCAAGAAAGGGGCAGGGGCTACACCTTC.

In DNA form, the CDR3 reads TGTGCCAGCAGCTTAGAGGCTAGCCGGGGCGAGCAGTACTTC. It yields the protein CASSLEASRGEQYF. This rearrangement joins TRBV7-2 to TRBJ2-7; perhaps TRBD2 as D (5 bases). The CDR3 consists of 14 residues. Trimming took off 1 base at V and 6 bases at J, with 13 bases between the two ends. CDR1 and CDR2 (germline): SGHTA, FQGNSA.

The chain recombines TRBV4-3 with TRBJ2-1; TRBD1 agrees at 7 bases. Germline CDR1 is LGHNA and CDR2 is YSLEER. V lost 0 bases and J lost 13; bases outside the gene matches: 9. The CDR3 length is 14 residues. CDR3 loop: CASSQDQEGTAQFF. In DNA form, the CDR3 reads TGCGCCAGCAGCCAAGATCAAGAAGGGACAGCTCAGTTCTTC.

A single count supports this clone. This chain links TRBV5-4 with TRBJ2-7; perhaps TRBD1 as D (6 bases). V lost 1 base to trimming and J lost 3 bases, with 11 bases between them. Germline CDR1 SGHNT, CDR2 YYREEE (reference sequence). The CDR3 runs to 14 residues. Written as DNA, the CDR3 is TGTGCCAGCAGCTTGCAGGGGATGGGCTACGAGCAGTACTTC. Translating gives CASSLQGMGYEQYF.

This chain links TRBV7-9 with TRBJ1-1; 10 bases align to TRBD1. CDR1 and CDR2 (germline): SEHNR, FQNEAQ (reference sequence). The ends lost 5 bases at V and 7 bases at J; junction bases unmatched: 7. The CDR3 consists of 14 residues. In DNA form, the CDR3 reads TGTGCCAGCAGCCTGAGACAGGGGGCCCATGAAGCTTTCTTT. Protein sequence: CASSLRQGAHEAFF.

The chain joins TRBV7-2 to TRBJ1-6; 8 bases fit TRBD1. This CDR3 has 14 residues. Trimming cost V 2 bases and J 9 bases; bases outside gene matches: 3. CDR1 SGHTA and CDR2 FQGNSA come from the germline V gene. The CDR3 sequence is CASSLLDRASPLHF. CDR3 DNA: TGTGCCAGCAGCTTACTGGACAGGGCTTCACCCCTCCACTTT.

The chain couples TRBV6-6 to TRBJ1-2; D perhaps matches TRBD1 (6 bases). Trimming cost V 5 bases and J 7 bases, with 11 bases left between them. Germline V lookup: CDR1 MNHNY, CDR2 SVGAGI (reference sequence). The CDR3 spans 12 residues. DNA for the CDR3: TGTGCCAGCAGTCACCGGGACATTGGCTACACCTTC. It specifies CASSHRDIGYTF.

The genes are TRBV11-2 and TRBJ2-7; D unresolved. This CDR3 contains 13 residues. Looked up from germline, CDR1 is SGHAT and CDR2 is FQNNGV. V lost 2 bases, J lost 3 bases, and 8 bases lay in between. This CDR3 reads CASSLYLYYEQYF. CDR3 in DNA: TGTGCCAGCAGCTTATATTTGTACTACGAGCAGTACTTC.

CDR3: CASSQGTAWASPLHF. In DNA form, the CDR3 reads TGCGCCAGCAGCCAAGGCACCGCCTGGGCTTCACCCCTCCACTTT. The rearrangement uses TRBV4-3 and TRBJ1-6; D remains ambiguous. CDR1 is LGHNA, CDR2 YSLEER, per germline. CDR3 length: 15 amino acids. The V end lost 1 base, the J end lost 9 bases, and 13 bases lay between the germline ends.

V and J are TRBV9 and TRBJ2-1; TRBD2 aligns across 12 bases. The CDR3 has 16 amino acids. The ends lost 4 bases at V and 3 bases at J; junction bases unmatched: 5. Germline V gene sequence: CDR1 SGDLS, CDR2 YYNGEE. The chain's CDR3 is CASSPRTSGVYNEQFF. The CDR3 nucleotides are TGTGCCAGCAGCCCGAGGACTAGCGGGGTCTACAATGAGCAGTTCTTC.

The chain recombines TRBV2 with TRBJ1-2; TRBD1 matches 11 bases. Germline CDR1 and CDR2: SNHLY and FYNNEI. This CDR3 is built from 14 residues. The ends lost 4 bases at V and 5 bases at J; junction bases unmatched: 3. This CDR3 is CASSGTGGGYGYTF. The DNA of the CDR3 is TGTGCCAGCAGTGGGACAGGGGGCGGGTATGGCTACACCTTC.

In this sample, this clone turned up once. V usage is TRBV27 and J usage is TRBJ2-1, with 13 bases identical to TRBD2. With 4 bases clipped from V and 7 bases from J, the junction kept 4 bases outside the gene matches. The CDR3 sequence is 15 residues long. Germline V CDR1 and CDR2: MNHEY, SMNVEV (reference sequence). CDR3 residues: CASSSPGLAGNEQFF. CDR3 nucleotide sequence: TGTGCCAGCAGTTCTCCGGGACTAGCGGGGAATGAGCAGTTCTTC.

J is TRBJ2-7 and V is TRBV6-6; D may be TRBD1 (6 bases). The length of the CDR3 is 14 residues. Germline V gene lookup returns CDR1 MNHNY and CDR2 SVGAGI (reference sequence). Trimming stripped 4 bases from V and 4 bases from J, with 14 bases between. The CDR3 DNA reads as TGTGCCAGCAGTTTACCACAGGGACCGTACGAGCAGTACTTC. The encoded protein is CASSLPQGPYEQYF.

Here the CDR3 DNA reads TGTGCCAGTAGTGTCAGGGGGCGGATATCTGGAAACACCATATATTTT. Its protein is CASSVRGRISGNTIYF. This sequence joins TRBV19 and TRBJ1-3, with 8 bases fitting TRBD1. Germline trimming cut 5 bases from V and 1 base from J; bases unmatched to any gene: 7. CDR3 length: 16 amino acids. Germline-derived CDR1 and CDR2 are LNHDA and SQIVND (reference sequence). The variable domain in full, with the rest retrieved from reference TRBV19 and TRBJ1-3, is DGGITQSPKYLFRKEGQNVTLSCEQNLNHDAMYWYRQDPGQGLRLIYYSQIVNDFQKGDIAEGYSVSREKKESFPLTVTSAQKNPTAFYLCASSVRGRISGNTIYFGEGSWLTVV.

The V gene is TRBV4-1, the J gene TRBJ2-1; 10 positions match TRBD2. The CDR3 is made up of 16 amino acids. J lost 2 bases, V lost 3 bases, and 4 bases had no gene match. Germline V CDR1 and CDR2: MGHRA, YSYEKL. The CDR3 protein is CASSHTGLAAYNEQFF. The CDR3 nucleotides are TGCGCCAGCAGCCACACCGGACTAGCGGCCTACAATGAGCAGTTCTTC.

This chain uses TRBV7-2 with TRBJ2-7, with 7 bases identical to TRBD2. J was trimmed by 3 bases and V by 3 bases; bases with no gene match: 5. The CDR3 is 14 residues long. CDR1 SGHTA and CDR2 FQGNSA come from the germline V gene. The CDR3 protein is CASSLLRGDYEQYF. Written as DNA, the CDR3 is TGTGCCAGCAGCTTGCTTCGGGGGGACTACGAGCAGTACTTC.